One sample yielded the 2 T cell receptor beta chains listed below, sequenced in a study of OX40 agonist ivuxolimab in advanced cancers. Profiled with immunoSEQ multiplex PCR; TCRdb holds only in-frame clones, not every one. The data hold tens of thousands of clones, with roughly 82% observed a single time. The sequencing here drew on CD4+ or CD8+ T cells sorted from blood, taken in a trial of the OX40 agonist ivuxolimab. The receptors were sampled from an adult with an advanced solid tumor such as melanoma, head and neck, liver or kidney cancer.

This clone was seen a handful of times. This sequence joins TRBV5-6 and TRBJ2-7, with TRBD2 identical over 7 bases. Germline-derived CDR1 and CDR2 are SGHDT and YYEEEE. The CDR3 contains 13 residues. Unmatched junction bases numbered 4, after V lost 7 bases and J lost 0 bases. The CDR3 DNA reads TGTGCCAGCGCCGGGAGGCTCTCCTACGAGCAGTACTTC. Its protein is CASAGRLSYEQYF.

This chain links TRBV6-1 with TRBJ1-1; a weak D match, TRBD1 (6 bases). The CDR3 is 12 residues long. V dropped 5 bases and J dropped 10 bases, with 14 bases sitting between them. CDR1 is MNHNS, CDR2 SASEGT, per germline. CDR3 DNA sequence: TGTGCCAGCAGTCTTAACAGGGATTTAGCTTTCTTT. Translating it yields CASSLNRDLAFF.